This TCR beta chain was retrieved from a study of T cell responses to AZD1222 COVID-19 vaccine. Study observations and caveats: Females outnumbered males among donors, who were mostly white British; clonal diversity was possibly underestimated.

The CDR3 extends over 15 amino acids. V lost 4 bases to trimming and J lost 7 bases, with 17 bases between them. Germline CDR1 MNHEY, CDR2 SVGAGI. This clone was found a few times. The target antigen is unknown. Only in-frame clones appear in the TCRdb table, and some are missing; sequencing was by immunoSEQ multiplex PCR. The table lists roughly 30,000 clones, 75% to 80% of them singletons. The chain uses TRBV6-5 and TRBJ1-5, with a weak D call TRBD1 (6 bases). Specimen: peripheral blood, collected 28 days after the second AZD1222 dose. The source of this sequence is an adult who received the AZD1222 COVID-19 vaccine. The CDR3 spells CASSFDRSPPQPQHF. DNA for the CDR3: TGTGCCAGCAGTTTTGACAGGTCCCCACCGCAGCCCCAGCATTTT.